This T cell receptor beta chain came from a study of blood T cell repertoires in COVID-19. Study as a whole: COVID-19 samples collected from the United States, Italy and Spain covered acute and convalescent phases. Sources were T cells, B-cell-depleted T cells, or PBMCs; the material itself was cDNA or gDNA.

In the source study's methods: By means of reference gene primer amplification, nucleated cell counts were estimated. Sequenced by immunoSEQ multiplex PCR; TCRdb stores in-frame clones only, minus some. The V and J calls and clone size were taken over from that table, and D and trimming were inferred from the DNA. The table records fewer than 85,000 clones, roughly 82% of them present only once. CDR1 LGHDT and CDR2 YNNKEL come from the germline V gene (reference sequence). The CDR3 runs to 14 residues. The J segment lost 3 bases and the V segment lost 4 bases, leaving 2 bases of the junction unmatched.

This clonotype was sampled from a human donor in a cohort sampled during active COVID-19. Sequencing was carried out using peripheral blood. The chain joins TRBV3-1 (or the pseudogene TRBV3-2) to TRBJ2-3, with 9 bases lining up with TRBD2. DNA for the CDR3: TGTGCCAGCAGCCGGCGGGGGGGGACAGATACGCAGTATTTT. Its translation: CASSRRGGTDTQYF.